These 20 T cell receptor beta chains were all obtained from the same sample, sequenced in a study of blood T cell repertoires in COVID-19. Profiling relied on immunoSEQ multiplex PCR, and the TCRdb table lists in-frame clones only, not all of them. Of 150,000 to 200,000 clones listed, roughly four fifths are singletons. Sequenced material: peripheral blood. These TCRs come from a woman aged 40 to 55 with acute or convalescent COVID-19.

This chain connects TRBV5-1 to TRBJ2-2; 10 bases fit TRBD2. The J segment lost 6 bases and the V segment lost 1 base, leaving 9 bases of the junction unmatched. The CDR3 totals 17 residues. Germline lookup yields CDR1 SGHRS and CDR2 YFSETQ. The chain's CDR3 is CASSLLGLAGAAGELFF. The CDR3 DNA is TGCGCCAGCAGCTTGTTAGGGCTAGCGGGGGCCGCCGGGGAGCTGTTTTTT.

The J gene is TRBJ2-7, the V gene TRBV11-2; the match to TRBD1 covers 8 bases. The CDR3 length is 15 residues. Trimming took 1 base from V and 5 from J; bases not matched to a gene: 7. Per germline, CDR1 SGHAT and CDR2 FQNNGV. The CDR3 DNA is TGTGCCAGCAGCTTAGGGATGCAGGGGGCTGACGAGCAGTACTTC. Residues: CASSLGMQGADEQYF.

The rearrangement joins TRBV29-1 to TRBJ2-1, with 8 bases identical to TRBD2. From germline, CDR1 is SQVTM and CDR2 ANQGSEA. The CDR3 has 16 residues. With 2 bases clipped from V and 4 bases from J, the junction kept 10 bases outside the gene matches. This CDR3 is CSVEPQPGLVYNEQFF. CDR3 DNA sequence: TGCAGCGTTGAACCACAACCGGGACTAGTTTACAATGAGCAGTTCTTC.

DNA of the CDR3: TGCGCCAGCAGCTCGGCTAGCGGGAGGGGTTACGAGCAGTACTTC. Translation gives CASSSASGRGYEQYF. The J gene is TRBJ2-7, the V gene TRBV5-1, with 12 positions matching TRBD2. CDR1 is SGHRS, CDR2 YFSETQ, per germline. After removal of 3 bases from V and 4 bases from J, the junction contained 5 bases not matched to a gene. The length of the CDR3 is 15 residues.

V is TRBV7-9 and J is TRBJ2-2, with TRBD1 identical over 7 bases. V lost 0 bases, J lost 6 bases, and 4 bases stayed unmatched. This CDR3 has 15 amino acids. CDR1 and CDR2 (germline): SEHNR, FQNEAQ (reference sequence). The CDR3 DNA sequence: TGTGCCAGCAGCTTAGCGCGGCAGGGGGCCGGGGAGCTGTTTTTT. This encodes CASSLARQGAGELFF.

The chain employs TRBV11-3 and TRBJ2-1, with 8 bases identical to TRBD2. With V trimmed by 3 bases and J by 8 bases, 3 bases remained unmatched. This CDR3 is 13 amino acids long. Per germline, CDR1 SGHNT and CDR2 YENEEA. This CDR3 reads CASSFGGRYEQFF. In DNA form, the CDR3 reads TGTGCCAGCAGCTTCGGCGGGAGGTATGAGCAGTTCTTC.

The chain has TRBV9 and TRBJ2-2; 7 nucleotides agree with TRBD2. Germline CDR1 and CDR2: SGDLS and YYNGEE. This CDR3 contains 14 residues. The V and J ends lost 5 bases and 1 base, in that order; junction bases with no gene match: 2. The CDR3 loop reads CASRTGGNTGELFF. CDR3 nucleotide sequence: TGTGCCAGCAGGACGGGGGGGAACACCGGGGAGCTGTTTTTT.

In its sample, this clone was seen a few times. The rearrangement links TRBV11-2 to TRBJ2-7, with 8 positions matching TRBD2. Losses at the gene ends were 5 bases for V and 6 bases for J; bases not matched to a gene: 9. The germline CDR1 and CDR2 sequences are SGHAT and FQNNGV. The CDR3 spans 14 residues. The CDR3: CASSQGTRLGEQYF. The CDR3, as DNA: TGTGCCAGCAGCCAGGGGACTAGGCTGGGCGAGCAGTACTTC.

The chain employs TRBV18 and TRBJ1-2, with D perhaps matching TRBD1 (5 bases). The length of the CDR3 is 14 residues. Germline loops: CDR1 KGHSH, CDR2 LQKENI. Deletions cut 3 bases from V and 5 bases from J, with 13 bases between. CDR3 in amino acids: CASSPGETAYGYTF. In nucleotides, the CDR3 is TGTGCCAGCTCACCGGGTGAGACAGCGTATGGCTACACCTTC.

V gene TRBV30 combines with J gene TRBJ2-3; perhaps TRBD2 as D (6 bases). The V end lost 5 bases, the J end lost 1 base, and 10 bases lay between the germline ends. This CDR3 is 13 amino acids long. CDR1 and CDR2 from the germline V gene are GTSNPN and SVGIG (reference sequence). The CDR3 sequence: CAWGDLGTDTQYF. In DNA, the CDR3 is TGTGCCTGGGGGGACTTAGGCACAGATACGCAGTATTTT.

The rearrangement joins TRBV7-2 to TRBJ1-4; the D gene is possibly TRBD1 (6 bases). Per the germline V gene, CDR1 is SGHTA and CDR2 is FQGNSA. Trimming shortened V by 4 bases and J by 7 bases, and 13 bases separated the two germline ends. This CDR3 spans 14 amino acids. The CDR3 is CASSSRGDGEKLFF. DNA for the CDR3: TGTGCCAGCAGCTCCAGGGGTGACGGTGAAAAACTGTTTTTT.

The rearrangement uses TRBV19 and TRBJ2-7, with 7 bases lining up with TRBD1. Unmatched junction bases numbered 25, after V lost 8 bases and J lost 3 bases. In germline, CDR1 is LNHDA, CDR2 SQIVND (reference sequence). CDR3 length: 19 residues. This CDR3 reads CASAAPTGASGSNLYEQYF. Written as DNA, the CDR3 is TGTGCCAGTGCCGCGCCTACAGGGGCTTCAGGCTCTAACCTCTACGAGCAGTACTTC.

This chain links TRBV30 with TRBJ1-3, with a possible D match to TRBD1 (5 bases). The CDR3 spans 13 residues. Germline V CDR1 and CDR2: GTSNPN, SVGIG (reference sequence). Trimming removed 3 bases at V and 8 bases at J, with 14 bases between. DNA of the CDR3: TGTGCCTGGAGCTCAATGGGGGGGTACACCATATATTTT. Its translation is CAWSSMGGYTIYF.

The genes are TRBV14 and TRBJ1-1, with D possibly being TRBD1 (5 bases). CDR1 is SGHDN, CDR2 FVKESK, per germline. The CDR3 totals 16 residues. V lost 1 base to trimming and J lost 3 bases, with 15 bases between them. The CDR3 sequence is CASSQVNWAGYTEAFF. CDR3 DNA sequence: TGTGCCAGCAGCCAAGTCAACTGGGCAGGGTACACTGAAGCTTTCTTT.

The V gene is TRBV6-5, the J gene TRBJ2-1; D may be TRBD1 (6 bases). The CDR3 contains 13 residues. Germline CDR1 MNHEY, CDR2 SVGAGI. Trimming pared 0 bases from V and 8 bases from J, leaving 8 bases between. DNA of the CDR3: TGTGCCAGCAGTTACTCGTGGGGGCATGAGCAGTTCTTC. It is translated as CASSYSWGHEQFF.

This chain joins TRBV23-1 and TRBJ2-1, with 8 bases fitting TRBD2. TRBV23-1 is classed as an ORF, of uncertain function. Trimming took 0 bases from V and 8 from J; bases not matched to a gene: 18. CDR3 length: 19 residues. CDR3 region: CASSQSEYKRGPFEHEQFF. The CDR3 region has the DNA TGCGCCAGCAGTCAATCGGAATATAAGCGGGGGCCCTTTGAACATGAGCAGTTCTTC.

This sequence joins TRBV9 and TRBJ1-1; weak D call: TRBD1 (6 bases). V was clipped by 3 bases and J by 3 bases, with 9 bases between them. Germline V gene lookup returns CDR1 SGDLS and CDR2 YYNGEE. This CDR3 spans 13 amino acids. CDR3 DNA sequence: TGTGCCAGCAGCGCAAAGGGGGACACTGAAGCTTTCTTT. Translated, it gives CASSAKGDTEAFF.

The chain is built from TRBV5-1 and TRBJ2-3, with 9 positions matching TRBD2. Per germline, CDR1 SGHRS and CDR2 YFSETQ. V lost 4 bases, J lost 2 bases, and 8 bases stayed unmatched. The CDR3 covers 16 residues. The CDR3 sequence: CASSLAGTSYTDTQYF. Written as DNA, the CDR3 is TGCGCCAGCAGCCTGGCCGGGACTAGCTACACAGATACGCAGTATTTT.

V usage is TRBV12-3 or TRBV12-4 and J usage is TRBJ1-2, with D perhaps matching TRBD1 (6 bases). The CDR3 runs 11 residues. Trimming took off 6 bases at V and 10 bases at J, with 12 bases between the two ends. CDR3 sequence (DNA): TGTGCCAGCAGCAGGGGATACGTCTACACCTTC. Translation gives CASSRGYVYTF.

The V call is TRBV5-1, the J call TRBJ2-5, with TRBD1 identical over 7 bases. The CDR3 consists of 13 residues. Germline CDR1 reads SGHRS; CDR2 reads YFSETQ. V shed 4 bases, J shed 7 bases, and the junction held 7 bases outside the gene matches. This chain's CDR3 is CASSAGDSRTQYF. CDR3 nucleotide sequence: TGCGCCAGCAGCGCTGGGGACAGCCGGACCCAGTACTTC.